Each of the 27 T cell receptor beta chains below was sequenced from the same sample in a study of graft-versus-host responses after intestinal transplantation. Data came from immunoSEQ multiplex PCR; TCRdb stores just in-frame clones and leaves some out. Of 9,500 to 14,000 clones listed, 80% to 85% are singletons. The sequencing here drew on PBMCs, taken 494 days after intestinal transplant. These receptors were obtained from a human patient who received an intestinal transplant, so some T cells may come from the graft donor.

The rearrangement uses TRBV7-9 and TRBJ2-7; 8 bases align to TRBD2. Trimming removed 5 bases from V and 4 bases from J; junction bases left unmatched: 13. The CDR3 loop spans 16 amino acids. Germline values: CDR1 SEHNR, CDR2 FQNEAQ (reference sequence). In nucleotides, the CDR3 is TGTGCCAGCAGCCCCGGTCCACTAGCGGTACAATACGAGCAGTACTTC. Protein: CASSPGPLAVQYEQYF.

V is TRBV7-9 and J is TRBJ1-2; D is unresolved. The CDR3 covers 13 residues. Germline V gene sequence: CDR1 SEHNR, CDR2 FQNEAQ (reference sequence). Trimming cost V 1 base and J 8 bases, with 11 bases left between them. The CDR3 loop is CASSLGQTAGYTF. The CDR3 nucleotides read TGTGCCAGCAGCTTAGGGCAGACTGCGGGCTACACCTTC.

V and J are TRBV11-3 and TRBJ2-1; D is unresolved. V dropped 0 bases and J dropped 4 bases, with 7 bases sitting between them. Germline lookup yields CDR1 SGHNT and CDR2 YENEEA. The CDR3 is 14 residues long. The CDR3 here is CASSLDRAYNEQFF. CDR3 nucleotide sequence: TGTGCCAGCAGCTTAGATAGAGCTTACAATGAGCAGTTCTTC.

The CDR3 reads CASSSPGQYEQFF. The CDR3 DNA follows: TGTGCCAGCAGTTCTCCGGGACAGTATGAGCAGTTCTTC. The chain couples TRBV6-4 to TRBJ2-1; TRBD1 agrees at 7 bases. The CDR3 has 13 amino acids. Per the germline V gene, CDR1 is MRHNA and CDR2 is SNTAGT. Germline trimming cut 5 bases from V and 8 bases from J; bases unmatched to any gene: 6.

The chain is built from TRBV27 and TRBJ2-1; the D gene is possibly TRBD2 (6 bases). The CDR3 loop spans 14 amino acids. The germline gives CDR1 MNHEY, CDR2 SMNVEV (reference sequence). V dropped 4 bases and J dropped 3 bases, with 10 bases sitting between them. The CDR3, as DNA: TGTGCCAGCAGTTCGGGACTTAACTACAATGAGCAGTTCTTC. Translated, it gives CASSSGLNYNEQFF.

By proportion, this clone is medium-sized. The chain recombines TRBV28 with TRBJ2-3; D gene uncertain. The CDR3 extends over 13 amino acids. Germline-derived CDR1 and CDR2 are MDHEN and SYDVKM. V lost 2 bases, J lost 6 bases, and 9 bases lay in between. This chain's CDR3 is CASSLDGLDTQYF. DNA for the CDR3: TGTGCCAGCAGTTTAGACGGGTTGGATACGCAGTATTTT.

V gene TRBV28 combines with J gene TRBJ2-5; D is ambiguous. Trimming shortened V by 4 bases and J by 5 bases, and 14 bases separated the two germline ends. From germline, CDR1 is MDHEN and CDR2 SYDVKM. The CDR3 sequence is 14 residues long. DNA for the CDR3: TGTGCCAGCAGTTCGACCCAAGAGGAGGAGACCCAGTACTTC. It yields the protein CASSSTQEEETQYF.

This sequence joins TRBV7-9 and TRBJ1-2; weak D call: TRBD1 (5 bases). Between the trimmed V and J ends, which lost 5 bases and 7 bases, there was a span of 20 bases. CDR1 is SEHNR, CDR2 FQNEAQ, per germline (reference sequence). CDR3 length: 15 amino acids. For the CDR3, the DNA is TGTGCCAGCAGCCCAGTCCAGGGCAACCAGGCTGGCTACACCTTC. This codes for CASSPVQGNQAGYTF.

The chain is built from TRBV27 and TRBJ1-1, with 7 bases identical to TRBD1. The CDR3 covers 14 residues. V gave up 5 bases and J gave up 5 bases; unmatched junction bases: 8. Per the germline V gene, CDR1 is MNHEY and CDR2 is SMNVEV (reference sequence). The CDR3 region is CASSPGQANTEAFF. CDR3 DNA sequence: TGTGCCAGCAGTCCTGGACAGGCAAATACTGAAGCTTTCTTT.

V and J are TRBV7-2 and TRBJ2-7, with 9 bases that match TRBD2. Germline CDR1 and CDR2: SGHTA and FQGNSA. The CDR3 extends over 18 amino acids. J was trimmed by 6 bases and V by 2 bases; bases with no gene match: 17. This CDR3 reads CASSLISHWGLARVEQYF. For the CDR3, the DNA is TGTGCCAGCAGCTTAATCTCCCATTGGGGACTAGCAAGGGTCGAGCAGTACTTC.

The V and J genes are TRBV6-4 and TRBJ1-2, with 9 bases that match TRBD1. The J segment lost 7 bases and the V segment lost 4 bases, leaving 10 bases of the junction unmatched. Germline V gene lookup returns CDR1 MRHNA and CDR2 SNTAGT. This CDR3 region has 15 residues. DNA of the CDR3: TGTGCCAGCAGTGGAAACACAGGGGGCGCGAGTGGCTACACCTTC. Translating gives CASSGNTGGASGYTF.

The gene calls are TRBV6-6 and TRBJ2-4, with D possibly TRBD2 on 5 matching bases. The CDR3 covers 12 residues. With 10 bases removed from V and 6 bases from J, the gap between germline ends came to 13 bases. Germline CDR1 and CDR2: MNHNY and SVGAGI (reference sequence). The CDR3, as DNA: TGTGCCACCCATGACGGACTAAACATTCAGTACTTC. This encodes CATHDGLNIQYF.

V gene TRBV10-2 combines with J gene TRBJ1-3, with 7 bases identical to TRBD1. Per the germline V gene, CDR1 is WSHSY and CDR2 is SAAADI. The CDR3 loop spans 13 amino acids. Trimming took 7 bases from V and 2 from J; bases not matched to a gene: 2. In nucleotides, the CDR3 is TGCGCCAGCAAACAGGGGCCTGGAAACACCATATATTTT. It codes for CASKQGPGNTIYF.

Concerning this clone: The identical CDR3 is also encoded by other nucleotide sequences in the sample. V is TRBV28 and J is TRBJ1-2; perhaps TRBD1 as D (6 bases). Looked up from germline, CDR1 is MDHEN and CDR2 is SYDVKM. The CDR3 runs 17 residues. Trimming removed 8 bases from V and 2 bases from J, with 24 bases in between. This CDR3 reads CASRGAVRATLNYGYTF. In nucleotides, the CDR3 is TGTGCCAGCCGGGGGGCGGTGCGGGCGACTCTAAACTATGGCTACACCTTC.

The chain combines TRBV2 with TRBJ2-7, with D perhaps TRBD1 (5 bases). This CDR3 comprises 13 residues. Trimming shortened V by 7 bases and J by 3 bases, and 13 bases separated the two germline ends. The germline V gene has CDR1 SNHLY and CDR2 FYNNEI. CDR3 amino acids: CASKGRTRYEQYF. CDR3 in DNA: TGTGCCAGCAAGGGCAGGACACGCTACGAGCAGTACTTC. Full variable domain (remainder filled in from reference TRBV2 and TRBJ2-7): EPEVTQTPSHQVTQMGQEVILRCVPISNHLYFYWYRQILGQKVEFLVSFYNNEISEKSEIFDDQFSVERPDGSNFTLKIRSTKLEDSAMYFCASKGRTRYEQYFGPGTRLTVT.

The chain combines TRBV29-1 with TRBJ1-1; D is uncertain. Trimming removed 6 bases from V and 1 base from J, with 12 bases in between. Germline lookup yields CDR1 SQVTM and CDR2 ANQGSEA. The CDR3 has 13 amino acids. CDR3 bases: TGCAGCGTGGACCGCCAAGGGAACACTGAAGCTTTCTTT. Residues: CSVDRQGNTEAFF.

This chain links TRBV5-1 with TRBJ2-7; no firm D call. Trimming took 4 bases from V and 2 from J, leaving 13 bases between them. Germline CDR1 SGHRS, CDR2 YFSETQ. The CDR3 is 14 amino acids. The CDR3 region is CASSMDPGAYEQYF. As DNA, the CDR3 is TGCGCCAGCAGCATGGACCCTGGGGCCTACGAGCAGTACTTC.

The V gene is TRBV6-5, the J gene TRBJ1-1; D not certain. Germline V gene sequence: CDR1 MNHEY, CDR2 SVGAGI. The CDR3 is 14 amino acids. Deletions cut 7 bases from V and 2 bases from J, with 14 bases between. The CDR3 sequence: CASKLSWTNTEAFF. CDR3 bases: TGTGCCAGCAAGCTTTCCTGGACCAACACTGAAGCTTTCTTT.

The J gene is TRBJ1-1, the V gene TRBV5-1, with D uncertain. The CDR3 covers 14 residues. Germline CDR1 reads SGHRS; CDR2 reads YFSETQ. V shed 0 bases and J shed 1 base, with 7 bases lying between them. The CDR3 protein is CASSLGPTNTEAFF. CDR3 in DNA: TGCGCCAGCAGCTTGGGACCGACGAACACTGAAGCTTTCTTT.

This clone appeared a few times. This chain connects TRBV28 to TRBJ2-1; 8 bases agree with TRBD1. There are 18 residues in the CDR3. The germline V gene encodes CDR1 MDHEN and CDR2 SYDVKM. V shed 6 bases and J 5 bases; nucleotides not matched to a gene: 18. As DNA, the CDR3 is TGTGCCAGCAGCCGCCTAGGACAGGGATTCGGGATAGACAATGAGCAGTTCTTC. Protein: CASSRLGQGFGIDNEQFF.

The chain recombines TRBV6-6 with TRBJ2-3; D is unclear. V was trimmed by 2 bases and J by 9 bases, leaving 9 bases between them. CDR3 length: 12 amino acids. Germline values: CDR1 MNHNY, CDR2 SVGAGI (reference sequence). The CDR3 protein is CASSYPLSTQYF. CDR3 sequence (DNA): TGTGCCAGCAGTTACCCCTTAAGCACGCAGTATTTT.

This clone was counted a few times. This rearrangement joins TRBV4-1 to TRBJ2-2; D uncertain. Germline V gene lookup returns CDR1 MGHRA and CDR2 YSYEKL. V lost 6 bases to trimming and J lost 1 base, with 12 bases between them. The CDR3 consists of 15 residues. The CDR3 loop reads CASRHRTENTGELFF. The CDR3 nucleotides read TGCGCCAGCAGGCATCGGACCGAGAACACCGGGGAGCTGTTTTTT.

By sample share, this clone is medium-sized. The chain combines TRBV6-4 with TRBJ1-5; D gene uncertain. The germline V and J ends were trimmed by 4 bases and 6 bases, with 10 bases remaining between them. The CDR3 totals 13 residues. Germline V gene lookup returns CDR1 MRHNA and CDR2 SNTAGT. The CDR3 loop is CASSGEGVQPQHF. DNA for the CDR3: TGTGCCAGCAGTGGAGAAGGAGTTCAGCCCCAGCATTTT.

This chain joins TRBV15 and TRBJ2-1; TRBD2 aligns across 12 bases. Trimming cost V 3 bases and J 3 bases; bases outside gene matches: 0. CDR3 length: 15 amino acids. Germline-derived CDR1 and CDR2 are LNHNV and YYDKDF (reference sequence). The CDR3 coding sequence is TGTGCCACCAGCAGGACTAGCGGGAGCTACAATGAGCAGTTCTTC. Translated, it gives CATSRTSGSYNEQFF.

This chain connects TRBV10-2 to TRBJ1-6; 7 positions agree with TRBD1. There are 16 residues in the CDR3. The V and J ends lost 6 bases and 5 bases, in that order; junction bases with no gene match: 10. Per germline, CDR1 WSHSY and CDR2 SAAADI. As DNA, the CDR3 is TGCGCCAGCAGATCGACGGTCCAGGGGGATAATTCACCCCTCCACTTT. This codes for CASRSTVQGDNSPLHF.

The genes are TRBV29-1 and TRBJ1-1; D gene ambiguous. Germline CDR1 is SQVTM and CDR2 is ANQGSEA. The CDR3 sequence is 14 residues long. V dropped 7 bases and J dropped 4 bases, with 19 bases sitting between them. Here the CDR3 reads CSGSPVEKGTEAFF. The CDR3 DNA reads as TGCAGCGGGTCGCCGGTGGAAAAGGGCACTGAAGCTTTCTTT.

This clone was counted a few times. This chain joins TRBV4-1 and TRBJ1-5, with TRBD1 identical over 8 bases. CDR1 is MGHRA, CDR2 YSYEKL, per germline. The CDR3 is made up of 19 amino acids. With V trimmed by 0 bases and J by 8 bases, 18 bases remained unmatched. As DNA, the CDR3 is TGCGCCAGCAGCCAAGAGAGGGCGGGACAGGTAGGATTTATGGAGCCCCAGCATTTT. This sequence encodes CASSQERAGQVGFMEPQHF.